The 19 T cell receptor beta chains below all came from one sample that was sequenced in a study of T cell repertoires in cytomegalovirus infection. One entry per CDR3 protein results from TCRdb running MiXCR on the reads. The table shows around 300,000 distinct CDR3 sequences, with 25% occurring only once. Specimen: PBMCs. All receptors come from a human donor in good health (CMV status not recorded). Some clones in this sample may be carry-over from other donors' samples.

This clonotype was observed many times. The CDR3 region is CASSERLAGEHEQFF. The CDR3 DNA reads as TGTGCCAGCAGTGAACGACTAGCGGGAGAACATGAGCAGTTCTTC. The V gene is TRBV12-3 or TRBV12-4, the J gene TRBJ2-1; 12 bases are shared with TRBD2. Unmatched junction bases numbered 7, after V lost 5 bases and J lost 8 bases. This CDR3 spans 15 amino acids.

This clonotype appeared a single time. The J gene is TRBJ2-3, the V gene TRBV6-4; 10 bases fit TRBD2. The V gene's germline CDR1 is MRHNA and CDR2 SNTAGT. The J segment lost 4 bases and the V segment lost 0 bases, leaving 1 base of the junction unmatched. The CDR3 is made up of 15 amino acids. The CDR3 region has the DNA TGTGCCAGCAGTGACTCGCTAGCGGGAGCAGATACGCAGTATTTT. It is translated as CASSDSLAGADTQYF.

This clonotype was observed at least ten times. The rearrangement uses TRBV6-2 or TRBV6-3 and TRBJ2-1; D uncertain. Germline lookup yields CDR1 MNHEY and CDR2 SVGEGT. This CDR3 region has 12 residues. V lost 2 bases and J lost 8, with 7 bases in between. As DNA, the CDR3 is TGTGCCAGCAGTTACCGTTACCATGAGCAGTTCTTC. Translation gives CASSYRYHEQFF.

This clonotype is labeled as medium-sized. The rearrangement uses TRBV7-2 and TRBJ2-5; 9 positions agree with TRBD1. V trimming: 3 bases; J trimming: 1 base; junction bases outside the gene matches: 0. The CDR3 length is 14 residues. Germline CDR1 and CDR2: SGHTA and FQGNSA. The CDR3 sequence is CASSLTGGQETQYF. CDR3 sequence (DNA): TGTGCCAGCAGCTTGACAGGGGGCCAAGAGACCCAGTACTTC. Full variable domain (rest looked up from reference TRBV7-2 and TRBJ2-5): GAGVSQSPSNKVTEKGKDVELRCDPISGHTALYWYRQSLGQGLEFLIYFQGNSAPDKSGLPSDRFSAERTGGSVSTLTIQRTQQEDSAVYLCASSLTGGQETQYFGPGTRLLVL.

V usage is TRBV28 and J usage is TRBJ2-7; a weak D match, TRBD1 (6 bases). The CDR3 spans 16 residues. Germline loops: CDR1 MDHEN, CDR2 SYDVKM. V was clipped by 5 bases and J by 0 bases, with 17 bases between them. CDR3: CASSNPPGRGSYEQYF. CDR3 coding DNA: TGTGCCAGCAGTAACCCCCCGGGCAGGGGCTCCTACGAGCAGTACTTC.

This clonotype was found a few times. One end of the junction varies from germline; a read error may be responsible. The chain links TRBV15 to TRBJ2-7, with 7 nucleotides matching TRBD1. The germline V gene has CDR1 LNHNV and CDR2 YYDKDF (reference sequence). The CDR3 covers 16 residues. CDR3 sequence: CATSREDPGQTYEQYF. The CDR3 bases are TGTGCCACCAGCCGAGAGGATCCGGGACAGACCTACGAGCAGTACTTC.

There are a few counts of this clonotype. The chain employs TRBV11-2 and TRBJ2-7, with TRBD1 matching over 11 bases. This CDR3 is 14 amino acids long. With V trimmed by 1 base and J by 5 bases, 1 base remained unmatched. Germline CDR1 is SGHAT and CDR2 is FQNNGV. For the CDR3, the DNA is TGTGCCAGCAGCTTAGGGACAGGGGGCAACGAGCAGTACTTC. Its translation: CASSLGTGGNEQYF.

This clonotype was counted only a few times. J is TRBJ1-5 and V is TRBV28; D unresolved. The CDR3 sequence is 14 residues long. Per germline, CDR1 MDHEN and CDR2 SYDVKM. V dropped 3 bases and J dropped 4 bases, with 10 bases sitting between them. For the CDR3, the DNA is TGTGCCAGCAGTTTCGAAAGGGAGAATCAGCCCCAGCATTTT. Translated: CASSFERENQPQHF.

This clonotype was seen a handful of times. The chain combines TRBV28 with TRBJ2-3, with D possibly being TRBD1 (6 bases). V lost 2 bases to trimming and J lost 8 bases, with 17 bases between them. The germline V gene encodes CDR1 MDHEN and CDR2 SYDVKM. The CDR3 spans 15 residues. CDR3 coding DNA: TGTGCCAGCAGTTTAGGGTTACAGGGAATCAGTACGCAGTATTTT. Translated, it gives CASSLGLQGISTQYF.

This clonotype came up many times. The rearrangement joins TRBV7-2 to TRBJ1-1; 10 bases line up with TRBD1. The CDR3 is made up of 14 amino acids. Germline CDR1 and CDR2: SGHTA and FQGNSA. With V trimmed by 6 bases and J by 3 bases, 4 bases remained unmatched. The CDR3 is CASRGGTGDTEAFF. DNA for the CDR3: TGTGCCAGCAGGGGGGGGACAGGGGACACTGAAGCTTTCTTT. Full variable domain (outside the CDR3, taken from reference TRBV7-2 and TRBJ1-1): GAGVSQSPSNKVTEKGKDVELRCDPISGHTALYWYRQSLGQGLEFLIYFQGNSAPDKSGLPSDRFSAERTGGSVSTLTIQRTQQEDSAVYLCASRGGTGDTEAFFGQGTRLTVV.

This clonotype was seen repeatedly, ten times or more. The rearrangement links TRBV7-2 to TRBJ1-3, with a possible D match to TRBD1 (5 bases). The CDR3 totals 15 residues. The V and J ends lost 5 bases and 1 base respectively, with 12 bases between them. From germline, CDR1 is SGHTA and CDR2 FQGNSA. The CDR3: CASSPTVPSGNTIYF. In nucleotides, the CDR3 is TGTGCCAGCAGCCCGACAGTCCCTTCTGGAAACACCATATATTTT. Complete variable domain (other parts from reference TRBV7-2 and TRBJ1-3): GAGVSQSPSNKVTEKGKDVELRCDPISGHTALYWYRQSLGQGLEFLIYFQGNSAPDKSGLPSDRFSAERTGGSVSTLTIQRTQQEDSAVYLCASSPTVPSGNTIYFGEGSWLTVV.

This clonotype showed up many times. The chain joins TRBV7-2 to TRBJ1-4, with D possibly TRBD1 on 6 matching bases. The length of the CDR3 is 15 residues. Germline V CDR1 and CDR2: SGHTA, FQGNSA. Trimming removed 4 bases at V and 8 bases at J, with 17 bases between. CDR3 DNA: TGTGCCAGCAGCTCGTGGGACCAGGGGAACGAAAAACTGTTTTTT. Translation gives CASSSWDQGNEKLFF.

This chain joins TRBV6-5 and TRBJ2-1; a possible D gene is TRBD1 (5 bases). Trimming cost V 2 bases and J 5 bases, with 13 bases left between them. This CDR3 contains 15 residues. Germline CDR1 MNHEY, CDR2 SVGAGI. The CDR3 bases are TGTGCCAGCAGTTACCCCTTGACAGAGCACAATGAGCAGTTCTTC. Translating it yields CASSYPLTEHNEQFF.

V gene TRBV4-2 combines with J gene TRBJ2-7, with D possibly being TRBD2 (6 bases). CDR3 length: 15 residues. Per the germline V gene, CDR1 is LGHNA and CDR2 is YNFKEQ. The V end was cut by 4 bases, the J end by 2 bases, with 15 bases between. This chain's CDR3 is CASSRETRGAYEQYF. In DNA, the CDR3 is TGTGCCAGCAGCCGAGAGACTAGAGGAGCCTACGAGCAGTACTTC.

CDR3 sequence: CASRQRDQSISYNEQFF. For the CDR3, the DNA is TGTGCCAGCAGGCAAAGGGATCAGTCAATCAGCTACAATGAGCAGTTCTTC. V and J are TRBV28 and TRBJ2-1, with no clear D. Germline-derived CDR1 and CDR2 are MDHEN and SYDVKM. This CDR3 contains 17 residues. V was pared by 6 bases and J by 3 bases, with 21 bases between.

The chain employs TRBV29-1 and TRBJ2-1; weak D call: TRBD1 (6 bases). Trimming took 5 bases from V and 2 from J, leaving 10 bases between them. The CDR3 loop spans 13 amino acids. Germline-derived CDR1 and CDR2 are SQVTM and ANQGSEA. The CDR3 here is CSVYRQAYNEQFF. In DNA, the CDR3 is TGCAGCGTTTACAGACAGGCCTACAATGAGCAGTTCTTC.

This clonotype was seen at least ten times. The V call is TRBV7-2, the J call TRBJ2-4; D is ambiguous. The CDR3 spans 13 residues. Between the trimmed V and J ends, which lost 5 bases and 8 bases, there was a span of 13 bases. Germline V CDR1 and CDR2: SGHTA, FQGNSA. CDR3 region: CASSPRPRDIQYF. The DNA of the CDR3 is TGTGCCAGCAGCCCACGACCCAGAGACATTCAGTACTTC.

The chain has TRBV20-1 and TRBJ2-1; 8 nucleotides match TRBD2. Per germline, CDR1 DFQATT and CDR2 SNEGSKA (reference sequence). The trim removed 3 bases at V and 0 bases at J, leaving 4 bases unmatched. CDR3 size: 15 residues. This CDR3 is CSARSTSVSYNEQFF. The CDR3, as DNA: TGCAGTGCTAGGTCGACTAGCGTCTCCTACAATGAGCAGTTCTTC.

The gene calls are TRBV20-1 and TRBJ2-5; D call uncertain. The CDR3 runs to 8 residues. Germline-derived CDR1 and CDR2 are DFQATT and SNEGSKA (reference sequence). V lost 0 bases and J lost 13, with 3 bases in between. The CDR3 DNA reads as TGCAGTGCTAGAGAGGGGTACTTC. Translation gives CSAREGYF.